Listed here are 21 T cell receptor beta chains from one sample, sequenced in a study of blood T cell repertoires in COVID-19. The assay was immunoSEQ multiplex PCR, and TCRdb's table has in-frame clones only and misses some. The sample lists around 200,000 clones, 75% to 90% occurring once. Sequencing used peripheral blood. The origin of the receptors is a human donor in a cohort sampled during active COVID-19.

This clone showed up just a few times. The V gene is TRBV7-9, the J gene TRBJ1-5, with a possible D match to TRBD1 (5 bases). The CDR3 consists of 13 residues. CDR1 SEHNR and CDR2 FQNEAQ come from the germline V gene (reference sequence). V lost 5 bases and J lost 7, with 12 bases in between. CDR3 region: CASSPQGLQPQHF. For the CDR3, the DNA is TGTGCCAGCAGCCCGCAGGGATTGCAGCCCCAGCATTTT.

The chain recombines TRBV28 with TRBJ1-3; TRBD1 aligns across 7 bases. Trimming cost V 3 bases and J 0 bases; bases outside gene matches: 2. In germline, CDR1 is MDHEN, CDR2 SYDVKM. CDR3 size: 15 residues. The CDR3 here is CASSLGQLSGNTIYF. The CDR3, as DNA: TGTGCCAGCAGTTTGGGACAGCTCTCTGGAAACACCATATATTTT.

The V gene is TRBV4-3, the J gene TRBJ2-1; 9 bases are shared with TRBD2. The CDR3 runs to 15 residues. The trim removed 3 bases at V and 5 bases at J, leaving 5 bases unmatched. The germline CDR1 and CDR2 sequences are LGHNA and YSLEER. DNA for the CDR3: TGCGCCAGCAGCCAGTCGGGACTAGCTAACAATGAGCAGTTCTTC. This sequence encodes CASSQSGLANNEQFF.

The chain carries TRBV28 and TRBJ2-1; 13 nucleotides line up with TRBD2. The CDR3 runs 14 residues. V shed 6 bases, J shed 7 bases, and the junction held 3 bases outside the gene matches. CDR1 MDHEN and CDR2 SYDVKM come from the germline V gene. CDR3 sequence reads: CASSRLAGGNEQFF. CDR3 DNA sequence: TGTGCCAGCAGCCGACTAGCGGGGGGTAATGAGCAGTTCTTC.

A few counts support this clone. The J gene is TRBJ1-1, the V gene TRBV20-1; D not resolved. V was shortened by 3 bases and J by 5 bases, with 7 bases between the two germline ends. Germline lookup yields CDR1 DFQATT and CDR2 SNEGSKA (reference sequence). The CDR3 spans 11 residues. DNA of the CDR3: TGCAGTGCTAGGTACGGGACTGAAGCTTTCTTT. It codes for CSARYGTEAFF.

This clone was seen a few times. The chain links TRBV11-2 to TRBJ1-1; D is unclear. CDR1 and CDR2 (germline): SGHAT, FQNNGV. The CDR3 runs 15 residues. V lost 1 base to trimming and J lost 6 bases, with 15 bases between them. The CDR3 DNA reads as TGTGCCAGCAGCTTAGTTGGTTTTCGGGAAGCTGAAGCTTTCTTT. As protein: CASSLVGFREAEAFF.

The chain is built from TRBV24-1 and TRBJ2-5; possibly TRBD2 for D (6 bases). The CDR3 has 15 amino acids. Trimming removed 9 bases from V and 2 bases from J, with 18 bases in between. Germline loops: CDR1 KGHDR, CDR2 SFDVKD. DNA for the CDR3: TGTGCCACCTCCCGGTTTGGGGGGACTCAAGAGACCCAGTACTTC. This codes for CATSRFGGTQETQYF.

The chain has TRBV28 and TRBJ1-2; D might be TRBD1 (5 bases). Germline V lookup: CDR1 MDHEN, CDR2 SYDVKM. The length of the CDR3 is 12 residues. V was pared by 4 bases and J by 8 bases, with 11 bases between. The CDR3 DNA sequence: TGTGCCAGCAGTTCCCTCGGGGGAGGCTACACCTTC. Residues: CASSSLGGGYTF.

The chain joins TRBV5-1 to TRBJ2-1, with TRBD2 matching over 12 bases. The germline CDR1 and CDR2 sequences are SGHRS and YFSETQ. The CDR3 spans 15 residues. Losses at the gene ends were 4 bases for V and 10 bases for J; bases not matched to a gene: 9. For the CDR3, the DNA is TGCGCCAGCAGCCCCCTAGCGGGAGGGCCAGGGGAGCAGTTCTTC. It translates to CASSPLAGGPGEQFF.

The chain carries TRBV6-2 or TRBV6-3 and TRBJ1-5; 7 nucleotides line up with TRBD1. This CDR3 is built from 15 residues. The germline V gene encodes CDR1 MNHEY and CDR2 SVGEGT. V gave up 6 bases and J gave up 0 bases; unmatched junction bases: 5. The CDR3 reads CASSNRGYSNQPQHF. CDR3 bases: TGTGCCAGCAGCAACAGGGGCTATAGCAATCAGCCCCAGCATTTT.

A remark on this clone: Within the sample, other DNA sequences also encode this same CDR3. CDR3 in DNA: TGTGCCAGCAGCGTAGAGGGAGGGAGGTCCTACAATGAGCAGTTCTTC. Encoded protein: CASSVEGGRSYNEQFF. This chain links TRBV9 with TRBJ2-1; 7 nucleotides agree with TRBD2. Germline lookup yields CDR1 SGDLS and CDR2 YYNGEE. The length of the CDR3 is 16 residues. J was trimmed by 1 base and V by 0 bases; bases with no gene match: 4. Variable domain in full (rest from reference TRBV9 and TRBJ2-1): DSGVTQTPKHLITATGQRVTLRCSPRSGDLSVYWYQQSLDQGLQFLIQYYNGEERAKGNILERFSAQQFPDLHSELNLSSLELGDSALYFCASSVEGGRSYNEQFFGPGTRLTVL.

The CDR3 DNA reads as TGTGCCAGCAGCTCCGGGATCCTTCAGGCTTTCTTT. This gives the protein CASSSGILQAFF. This sequence joins TRBV11-2 and TRBJ1-1, with D unresolved. Germline values: CDR1 SGHAT, CDR2 FQNNGV. The CDR3 covers 12 residues. The V end was cut by 4 bases, the J end by 11 bases, with 14 bases between.

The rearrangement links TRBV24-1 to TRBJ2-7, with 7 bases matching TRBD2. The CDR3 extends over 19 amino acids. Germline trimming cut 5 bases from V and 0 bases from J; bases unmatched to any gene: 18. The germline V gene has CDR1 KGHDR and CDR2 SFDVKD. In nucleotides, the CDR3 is TGTGCCACCAGTGGACGACTAGCACCATTCTTACCTATCTCCTACGAGCAGTACTTC. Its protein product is CATSGRLAPFLPISYEQYF.

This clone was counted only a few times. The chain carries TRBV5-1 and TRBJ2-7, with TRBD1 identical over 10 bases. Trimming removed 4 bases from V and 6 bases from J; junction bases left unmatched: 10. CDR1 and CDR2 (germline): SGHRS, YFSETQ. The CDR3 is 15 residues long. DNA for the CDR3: TGCGCCAGCAGCCCAGGGGGACAGGGGCCCCTCGAGCAGTACTTC. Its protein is CASSPGGQGPLEQYF.

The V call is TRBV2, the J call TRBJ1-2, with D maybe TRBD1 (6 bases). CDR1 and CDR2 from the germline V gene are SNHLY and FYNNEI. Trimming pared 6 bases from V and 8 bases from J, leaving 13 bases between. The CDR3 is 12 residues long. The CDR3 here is CASSEQGYGYTF. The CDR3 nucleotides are TGTGCCAGCAGCGAACAGGGTTACGGCTACACCTTC.

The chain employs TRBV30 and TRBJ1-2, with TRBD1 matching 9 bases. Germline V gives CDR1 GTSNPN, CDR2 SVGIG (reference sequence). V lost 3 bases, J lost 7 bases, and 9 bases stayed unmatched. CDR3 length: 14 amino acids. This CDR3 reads CAWSLDRGWSGYTF. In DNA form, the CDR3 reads TGTGCCTGGAGCCTGGACAGGGGATGGAGTGGCTACACCTTC.

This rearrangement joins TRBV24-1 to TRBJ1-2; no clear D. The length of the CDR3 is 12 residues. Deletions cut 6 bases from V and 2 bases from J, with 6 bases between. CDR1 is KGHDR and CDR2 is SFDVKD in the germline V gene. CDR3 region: CATSRENYGYTF. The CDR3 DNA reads TGTGCCACCAGTCGGGAAAACTATGGCTACACCTTC.

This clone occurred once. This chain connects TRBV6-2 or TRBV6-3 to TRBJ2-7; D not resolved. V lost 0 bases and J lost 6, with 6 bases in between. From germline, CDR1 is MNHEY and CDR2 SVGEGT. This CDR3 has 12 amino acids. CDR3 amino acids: CASSYSSLEQYF. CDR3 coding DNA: TGTGCCAGCAGTTACTCGAGTCTCGAGCAGTACTTC.

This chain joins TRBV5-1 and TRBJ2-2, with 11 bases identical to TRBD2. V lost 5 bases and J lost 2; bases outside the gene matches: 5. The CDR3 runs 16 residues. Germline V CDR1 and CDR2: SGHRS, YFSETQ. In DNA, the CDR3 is TGCGCCAGCAGTTTTACTAGCGGGAGAAACACCGGGGAGCTGTTTTTT. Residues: CASSFTSGRNTGELFF.

The CDR3 region is CASSFSAGDNQYF. In nucleotides, the CDR3 is TGTGCCAGCAGTTTCTCGGCAGGGGATAATCAGTACTTC. The genes are TRBV27 and TRBJ2-4; possible D gene TRBD1, 6 bases. Trimming removed 3 bases at V and 12 bases at J, with 15 bases between. Germline V CDR1 and CDR2: MNHEY, SMNVEV (reference sequence). This CDR3 contains 13 residues.

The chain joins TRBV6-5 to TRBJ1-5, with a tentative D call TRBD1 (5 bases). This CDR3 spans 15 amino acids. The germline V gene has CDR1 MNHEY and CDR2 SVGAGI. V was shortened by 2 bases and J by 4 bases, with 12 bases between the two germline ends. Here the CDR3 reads CASSYGAGRNQPQHF. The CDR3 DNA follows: TGTGCCAGCAGTTACGGGGCAGGAAGGAATCAGCCCCAGCATTTT.